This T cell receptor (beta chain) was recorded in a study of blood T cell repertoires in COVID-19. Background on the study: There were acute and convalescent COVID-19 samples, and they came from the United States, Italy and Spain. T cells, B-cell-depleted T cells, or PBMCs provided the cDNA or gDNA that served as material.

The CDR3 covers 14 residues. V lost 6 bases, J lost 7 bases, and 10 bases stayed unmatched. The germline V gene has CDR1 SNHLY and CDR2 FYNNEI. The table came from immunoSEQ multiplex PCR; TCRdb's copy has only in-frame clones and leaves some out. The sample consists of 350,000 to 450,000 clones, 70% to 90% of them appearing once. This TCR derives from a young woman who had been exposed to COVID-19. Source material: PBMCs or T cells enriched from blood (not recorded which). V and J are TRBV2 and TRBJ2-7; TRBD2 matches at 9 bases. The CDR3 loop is CASRKGTSFREQYF. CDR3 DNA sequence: TGTGCCAGCAGAAAGGGGACTAGCTTCAGGGAGCAGTACTTC.